The sequence of this T cell receptor (beta chain) was determined in a study of T cell responses to AZD1222 COVID-19 vaccine. Study-wide results and limits: Just six people given AZD1222 tested seropositive at baseline.

In germline, CDR1 is MNHEY, CDR2 SMNVEV (reference sequence). The CDR3 totals 13 residues. Trimming took off 4 bases at V and 6 bases at J, with 12 bases between the two ends. Assay: immunoSEQ multiplex PCR; the TCRdb copy retains only in-frame clones and omits some. The sample lists about 100,000 clones, roughly 85% occurring once. Regarding this clone: Its antigen remains unidentified.

Second doses at about 4 or about 12 weeks were pooled. The chain links TRBV27 to TRBJ2-5; D is undetermined. This sequence originates from an adult who received the AZD1222 COVID-19 vaccine. Sample: peripheral blood, taken 28 days after the second AZD1222 dose. The CDR3 bases are TGTGCCAGCAGTTGGACCTGGGCGCAGACCCAGTACTTC. The encoded protein is CASSWTWAQTQYF.